This T cell receptor beta chain was recovered during a study of cytomegalovirus exposure and HLA in healthy donors. PCR employed 60 Vbeta and 13 Jbeta primers. Data came from immunoSEQ multiplex PCR; TCRdb stores just in-frame clones and leaves some out. The table lists 150,000 to 200,000 clones, 82% of them singletons. Germline assignment: CDR1 MNHEY and CDR2 SVGAGI. V dropped 10 bases and J dropped 2; count of bases not matched to a gene: 10. The CDR3 is made up of 15 amino acids. The chain combines TRBV6-5 with TRBJ1-1, with TRBD1 matching 10 bases. Sample: PBMCs. This receptor was obtained from a girl aged 2-10 years in good health and CMV-seropositive. CDR3 nucleotide sequence: TGTGCCACCGATAATGGACAGGGGGACAACACTGAAGCTTTCTTT. Protein: CATDNGQGDNTEAFF.